Presented here are 12 T cell receptor beta chains from one specimen sequenced in a study of cytomegalovirus exposure and HLA in healthy donors. It was with 60 Vbeta and 13 Jbeta primers that the PCR ran. Profiled with immunoSEQ multiplex PCR; TCRdb holds only in-frame clones, not every one. The sample carries some 180,000 clones, 80% recorded once. Sequenced sample: PBMCs. Source of these receptors: a woman in her 30s in good health and CMV-seronegative.

This clone came up once. V and J are TRBV6-6 and TRBJ1-1; 7 bases are shared with TRBD1. The junction had 6 bases not matched to a gene; V was cut back by 7 bases and J by 7 bases. CDR1 is MNHNY, CDR2 SVGAGI, per germline (reference sequence). This CDR3 is 12 amino acids long. The chain's CDR3 is CASTGQQYEAFF. CDR3 bases: TGTGCCAGCACGGGACAGCAATATGAAGCTTTCTTT.

In nucleotides, the CDR3 is TGTGCCAGCAACAGGGAAAAACTAATCTACACCTTC. It specifies CASNREKLIYTF. This chain uses TRBV2 with TRBJ1-2; TRBD1 might be the D (6 bases). Germline loops: CDR1 SNHLY, CDR2 FYNNEI. Deletions cut 7 bases from V and 10 bases from J, with 16 bases between. The CDR3 sequence is 12 residues long. Full variable domain (missing parts from reference TRBV2 and TRBJ1-2): EPEVTQTPSHQVTQMGQEVILRCVPISNHLYFYWYRQILGQKVEFLVSFYNNEISEKSEIFDDQFSVERPDGSNFTLKIRSTKLEDSAMYFCASNREKLIYTFGSGTRLTVV.

This chain joins TRBV27 and TRBJ1-2; 7 bases match TRBD1. The CDR3 length is 13 residues. The V segment lost 6 bases and the J segment 8 bases; nucleotides outside the gene matches: 9. Per the germline V gene, CDR1 is MNHEY and CDR2 is SMNVEV (reference sequence). CDR3 amino acids: CASSLQGSPGYTF. CDR3 nucleotides: TGTGCCAGCAGCCTACAGGGGTCGCCCGGCTACACCTTC.

The chain uses TRBV7-3 and TRBJ2-1, with TRBD2 matching 9 bases. J was trimmed by 4 bases and V by 5 bases; bases with no gene match: 6. This CDR3 is 15 amino acids long. CDR1 is SGHTA, CDR2 FQGTGA, per germline. CDR3 amino acids: CASSLSGGPYNEQFF. The CDR3 DNA reads as TGTGCCAGCAGCCTTAGCGGGGGCCCGTACAATGAGCAGTTCTTC.

The rearrangement uses TRBV7-6 and TRBJ2-3; 11 positions agree with TRBD2. The CDR3 runs to 16 residues. Germline V gene data show CDR1 as SGHVS and CDR2 as FNYEAQ. Trimming removed 1 base from V and 1 base from J; junction bases left unmatched: 1. CDR3 in amino acids: CASSLVGLAGTDTQYF. DNA for the CDR3: TGTGCCAGCAGCTTAGTGGGACTAGCGGGCACAGATACGCAGTATTTT.

This clone was recorded once. The rearrangement links TRBV10-3 to TRBJ1-1; 9 bases map to TRBD1. CDR1 and CDR2 from the germline V gene are ENHRY and SYGVKD. The trim removed 0 bases at V and 4 bases at J, leaving 9 bases unmatched. The CDR3 totals 17 residues. The CDR3 DNA reads TGTGCCATCAGTGAGTCCCTTACAGGGGGCGCGGGCACTGAAGCTTTCTTT. Residues: CAISESLTGGAGTEAFF.

This clone was detected a few times. Germline is not matched at one junction end, which may reflect a read error. The chain joins TRBV29-1 to TRBJ1-2; TRBD1 agrees at 8 bases. Germline V lookup: CDR1 SQVTM, CDR2 ANQGSEA. The CDR3 has 12 residues. This CDR3 is CSVEIRQGAYSF. The CDR3, as DNA: TGCAGCGTTGAGATTCGGCAGGGGGCTTATTCCTTC.

The genes are TRBV18 and TRBJ1-2; TRBD1 matches at 8 bases. This CDR3 region has 16 residues. Germline CDR1 KGHSH, CDR2 LQKENI. With 3 bases clipped from V and 4 bases from J, the junction kept 10 bases outside the gene matches. The CDR3 sequence: CASSPRVRGTGYGYTF. The CDR3 region has the DNA TGTGCCAGCTCACCTCGGGTGAGAGGGACAGGCTATGGCTACACCTTC.

V usage is TRBV9 and J usage is TRBJ2-7; TRBD2 aligns across 11 bases. The CDR3 spans 14 residues. Germline values: CDR1 SGDLS, CDR2 YYNGEE. Trimming took 4 bases from V and 3 from J; bases not matched to a gene: 3. This chain's CDR3 is CASSRTSGFYEQYF. The CDR3 DNA is TGTGCCAGCAGCCGGACTAGCGGGTTCTACGAGCAGTACTTC.

This chain connects TRBV5-1 to TRBJ2-5; 7 bases agree with TRBD1. V shed 2 bases and J 1 base; nucleotides not matched to a gene: 5. CDR1 is SGHRS and CDR2 is YFSETQ in the germline V gene. The CDR3 is 15 residues long. Written as DNA, the CDR3 is TGCGCCAGCAGCTTCTCTCCAGGGGGCCAAGAGACCCAGTACTTC. Translating gives CASSFSPGGQETQYF.

V is TRBV4-1 and J is TRBJ1-2, with 7 bases identical to TRBD1. CDR1 and CDR2 from the germline V gene are MGHRA and YSYEKL. Trimming took 2 bases from V and 8 from J; bases not matched to a gene: 8. CDR3 length: 14 residues. CDR3 loop: CASSQPRDSPGYTF. CDR3 nucleotide sequence: TGCGCCAGCAGCCAACCCCGGGACAGCCCGGGCTACACCTTC.

This clone was detected a few times. The V call is TRBV30, the J call TRBJ1-2; D may be TRBD1 (6 bases). With 4 bases removed from V and 8 bases from J, the gap between germline ends came to 14 bases. The CDR3 has 12 residues. The V gene's germline CDR1 is GTSNPN and CDR2 SVGIG (reference sequence). CDR3 DNA: TGTGCCTGGACTTTTAAGGGGGAAGGCTACACCTTC. This codes for CAWTFKGEGYTF. The full variable domain, with the rest looked up from reference TRBV30 and TRBJ1-2, is SQTIHQWPATLVQPVGSPLSLECTVEGTSNPNLYWYRQAAGRGLQLLFYSVGIGQISSEVPQNLSASRPQDRQFILSSKKLLLSDSGFYLCAWTFKGEGYTFGSGTRLTVV.